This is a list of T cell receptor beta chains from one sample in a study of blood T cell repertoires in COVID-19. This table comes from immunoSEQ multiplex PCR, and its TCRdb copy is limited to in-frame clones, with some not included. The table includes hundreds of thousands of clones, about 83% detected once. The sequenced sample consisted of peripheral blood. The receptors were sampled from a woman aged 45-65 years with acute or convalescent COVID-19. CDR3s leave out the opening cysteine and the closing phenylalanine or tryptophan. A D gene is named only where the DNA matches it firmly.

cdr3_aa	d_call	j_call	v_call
ASSQDRETSLYNEQF	TRBD2	TRBJ2-1	TRBV4-1
ASSLAATSRSTDTQY	NA	TRBJ2-3	TRBV11-2
ATSKTGGKGRMNTEAF	TRBD1	TRBJ1-1	TRBV24-1
ASSRIDRGERHEQF	TRBD1	TRBJ2-1	TRBV28
ASRAGGSSSPLH	TRBD1	TRBJ1-6	TRBV2
ASSLAGAYNEQF	NA	TRBJ2-1	TRBV5-4
ASRTGVGLF	TRBD1	TRBJ1-4	TRBV6-5
ASSENPSGRSYTGELF	TRBD2	TRBJ2-2	TRBV6-1
ASSGARTSGTTLSYEQY	TRBD2	TRBJ2-7	TRBV13
ASRDQGQGSYEQY	TRBD1	TRBJ2-7	TRBV28